The sequence of this TCR beta chain was determined in a study of T cells after yellow fever vaccination. Study-level results: Although the secondary response was weaker, it peaked faster, at day 5 versus 15. High-abundance clonotypes from the bulk population could contaminate FACS-sorted repertoires.

Germline CDR1 and CDR2: DFQATT and SNEGSKA (reference sequence). This CDR3 contains 12 residues. J gave up 2 bases and V 5 bases, and 1 base lay outside the gene matches. TCR cDNA, made by 5'RACE template switching, carried an added universal primer site and UMIs. TCRdb re-called the 5' RACE reads with MiXCR, one entry per CDR3 protein. The sample has approximately 240,000 distinct CDR3 sequences, 3.6% seen once; the top ten hold 15% to 20%. Of note for this clonotype: Antigen: not known.

This receptor was obtained from a man aged 18-30 years who received the YFV17D yellow fever vaccine. The sample was PBMCs, taken 15 days after the yellow fever booster vaccination. This sequence joins TRBV20-1 and TRBJ2-5; 8 positions agree with TRBD1. CDR3 protein: CSAGQGQETQYF. The CDR3 DNA reads TGCAGTGCTGGACAGGGACAAGAGACCCAGTACTTC.